This T cell receptor (beta chain) was captured in a study of blood T cell repertoires in COVID-19. Background on the study: The United States, Italy and Spain supplied acute and convalescent COVID-19 samples. T cells, B-cell-depleted T cells, or PBMCs supplied cDNA or gDNA.

In the authors' workflow: Using reference gene primer amplification, nucleated cell counts were estimated. Using immunoSEQ multiplex PCR, the repertoire was profiled, and TCRdb retains in-frame clones only, with some absent. V, J and clone size are those of that table, while D and trimming were read from the DNA. The data hold approximately 90,000 clones, with 80% to 90% observed a single time. J was trimmed by 8 bases and V by 1 base; bases with no gene match: 5. The V gene's germline CDR1 is LGHDT and CDR2 YNNKEL (reference sequence). The CDR3 contains 15 residues. The clonotype comes from a man in his 60s with acute or convalescent COVID-19. The sample taken for sequencing was peripheral blood. V and J are TRBV3-1 (or the pseudogene TRBV3-2) and TRBJ1-6, with 7 bases fitting TRBD1. CDR3 coding DNA: TGTGCCAGCAGCCAAGGAGACAGGGCCGATTCACCCCTCCACTTT. Amino acids: CASSQGDRADSPLHF.